The source of this TCR beta chain is a study of lymphopenia after photon versus proton radiotherapy. Study observations and caveats: Proton therapy kept repertoires fairly stable, unlike photons, which gained effector/memory cells.

After removal of 8 bases from V and 4 bases from J, the junction contained 7 bases not matched to a gene. Germline values: CDR1 MGHDK, CDR2 SYGVNS. This CDR3 comprises 14 residues. Here immunoSEQ multiplex PCR was the method, and the copy in TCRdb shows in-frame clones only, minus some. The data contain 70,000 or so clones, 85% to 95% of them singletons. A word on this clone: The antigen is not known.

Sequencing was performed on peripheral blood, taken from a patient treated with photon-based radiotherapy. The TCR comes from a woman in her thirties or forties with cholangiocarcinoma. The chain recombines TRBV25-1 with TRBJ1-1, with 10 bases identical to TRBD1. The CDR3 DNA follows: TGTGCCAGCCGTCGGACAGGGGGTATCACTGAAGCTTTCTTT. As protein: CASRRTGGITEAFF.